These T cell receptor beta chains were read from a single sample in a study of blood T cell repertoires in COVID-19. Assay used: immunoSEQ multiplex PCR; TCRdb lists only in-frame clones, some missing. The data show about 400,000 clones, with around nine tenths seen just once and 1.5% to 2% held by the top ten. Material for sequencing was PBMCs or T cells enriched from blood (not recorded which). The receptor set was obtained from a woman aged 25 to 39 who had recovered from COVID-19. The CDR3 runs from the conserved cysteine through the conserved F or W. A D gene is named only where the DNA matches it firmly. Size tells how often a clone was seen (once, few, many) or the class of an expanded clone, and some rows leave it out.

abundance	j_gene	v_gene	d_gene	CDR3aa	CDR3nt
NA	TRBJ1-6	TRBV27	NA	CASSLNRGPNSPLHF	TGTGCCAGCAGTTTAAATAGAGGGCCGAATTCACCCCTCCACTTT
NA	TRBJ1-1	TRBV30	NA	CAWDGQREAFF	TGTGCCTGGGATGGACAGAGGGAAGCTTTCTTT
NA	TRBJ2-7	TRBV12-5	NA	CASGLELEQYF	TGTGCTAGTGGTTTGGAGCTCGAGCAGTACTTC
NA	TRBJ2-2	TRBV4-1	NA	CASSTRSGGELFF	TGCGCCAGTAGCACTAGGTCAGGCGGGGAGCTGTTTTTT
NA	TRBJ1-4	TRBV6-4	TRBD1	CASSTGTGGERRNEKLFF	TGTGCCAGCAGTACAGGGACAGGGGGCGAGCGCCGTAATGAAAAACTGTTTTTT
few	TRBJ1-4	TRBV28	TRBD1	CASSLPGQGNEKLFF	TGTGCCAGCAGTTTACCGGGACAGGGGAATGAAAAACTGTTTTTT
NA	TRBJ2-7	TRBV18	NA	CASSWAPQGSDSSYEQYF	TGTGCCAGCTCGTGGGCACCCCAAGGCTCCGATTCTTCCTACGAGCAGTACTTC
NA	TRBJ1-4	TRBV19	NA	CASSMPGSNEKLFF	TGTGCCAGTAGTATGCCGGGGAGTAATGAAAAACTGTTTTTT
NA	TRBJ2-7	TRBV2	TRBD2	CASFSGRAFHEQYF	TGTGCCAGCTTTAGCGGGAGGGCCTTCCACGAGCAGTACTTC
NA	TRBJ2-1	TRBV6-5	TRBD1	CASSRDRVAGEQFF	TGTGCCAGCAGTAGGGACAGGGTAGCCGGTGAGCAGTTCTTC
NA	TRBJ1-1	TRBV19	NA	CASSIRGETEAFF	TGTGCCAGTAGTATTAGAGGCGAGACTGAAGCTTTCTTT
NA	TRBJ2-7	TRBV19	TRBD1	CASSWDSTRLTYEQYF	TGTGCCAGCTCTTGGGACAGCACTCGACTTACCTACGAGCAGTACTTC
NA	TRBJ1-3	TRBV4-3	TRBD1	CASSQDYYRGTGNTIYF	TGCGCCAGCAGCCAAGATTATTACAGGGGAACGGGAAACACCATATATTTT
NA	TRBJ2-3	TRBV9	TRBD2	CASSVSGGADTQYF	TGTGCCAGCAGCGTGAGCGGGGGGGCCGATACGCAGTATTTT
NA	TRBJ2-2	TRBV5-5	NA	CASSLGSRGLNTGELFF	TGTGCCAGCAGCTTGGGGAGCAGGGGCCTAAACACCGGGGAGCTGTTTTTT
NA	TRBJ2-1	TRBV19	NA	CASSISLSSYNEQFF	TGTGCCAGTAGTATAAGTCTGAGCTCCTACAATGAGCAGTTCTTC
NA	TRBJ1-2	TRBV10-3	TRBD1	CAITKDRGYGYTF	TGTGCCATCACCAAGGACAGGGGCTATGGCTACACCTTC
NA	TRBJ2-2	TRBV3-1/TRBV3-2	TRBD2	CASSQGASGQNTGELFF	TGTGCCAGCAGCCAAGGGGCTAGCGGACAGAACACCGGGGAGCTGTTTTTT
NA	TRBJ2-5	TRBV9	TRBD1	CASSSYGQGQETQYF	TGTGCCAGCAGCTCCTATGGACAGGGACAAGAGACCCAGTACTTC
once	TRBJ2-7	TRBV27	TRBD1	CASSATPGQGFYEQYF	TGTGCCAGCAGTGCTACACCGGGACAGGGGTTCTACGAGCAGTACTTC
NA	TRBJ2-7	TRBV2	NA	CASSEGGDGDYEQYF	TGTGCCAGCAGCGAAGGGGGGGACGGGGACTACGAGCAGTACTTC
NA	TRBJ2-2	TRBV10-1	NA	CASSRRGTGELFF	TGCGCCAGCTCCCGAAGGGGCACCGGGGAGCTGTTTTTT